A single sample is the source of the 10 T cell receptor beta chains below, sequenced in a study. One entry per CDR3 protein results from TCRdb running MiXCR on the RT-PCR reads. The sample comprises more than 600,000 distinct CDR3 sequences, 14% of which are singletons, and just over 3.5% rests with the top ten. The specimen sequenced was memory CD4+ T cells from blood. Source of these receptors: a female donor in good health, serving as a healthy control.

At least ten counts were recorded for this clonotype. In DNA form, the CDR3 reads TGCAGTGCTAGTCGAGGGTTTAATGAGCAGTTCTTC. This codes for CSASRGFNEQFF. The V call is TRBV20-1, the J call TRBJ2-1; tentative D call: TRBD2 (5 bases). This CDR3 comprises 12 residues. The germline V gene encodes CDR1 DFQATT and CDR2 SNEGSKA (reference sequence). V shed 3 bases and J shed 7 bases, with 10 bases lying between them.

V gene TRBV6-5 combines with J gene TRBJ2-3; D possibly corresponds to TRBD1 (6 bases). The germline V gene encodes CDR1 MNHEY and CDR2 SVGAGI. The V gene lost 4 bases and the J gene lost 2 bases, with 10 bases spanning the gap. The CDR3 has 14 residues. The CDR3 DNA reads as TGTGCCAGCAGTTGGGACACTTCCACAGATACGCAGTATTTT. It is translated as CASSWDTSTDTQYF.

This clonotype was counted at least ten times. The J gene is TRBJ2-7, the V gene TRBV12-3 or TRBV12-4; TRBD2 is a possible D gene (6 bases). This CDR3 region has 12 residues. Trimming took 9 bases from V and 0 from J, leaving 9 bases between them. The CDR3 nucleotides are TGTGCCAGTAGGCGGGGCTCCTACGAGCAGTACTTC. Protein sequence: CASRRGSYEQYF.

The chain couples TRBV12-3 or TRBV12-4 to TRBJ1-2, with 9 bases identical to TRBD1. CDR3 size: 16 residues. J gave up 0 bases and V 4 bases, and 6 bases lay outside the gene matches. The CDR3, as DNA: TGTGCCAGCAGTTCCCGGACAGGGGATGCTAACTATGGCTACACCTTC. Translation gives CASSSRTGDANYGYTF.

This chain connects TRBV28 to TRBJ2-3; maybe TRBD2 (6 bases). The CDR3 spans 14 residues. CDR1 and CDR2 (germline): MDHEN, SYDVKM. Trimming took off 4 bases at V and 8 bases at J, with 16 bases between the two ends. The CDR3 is CASSSPGDRATQYF. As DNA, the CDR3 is TGTGCCAGCAGTTCCCCGGGGGACCGAGCTACGCAGTATTTT.

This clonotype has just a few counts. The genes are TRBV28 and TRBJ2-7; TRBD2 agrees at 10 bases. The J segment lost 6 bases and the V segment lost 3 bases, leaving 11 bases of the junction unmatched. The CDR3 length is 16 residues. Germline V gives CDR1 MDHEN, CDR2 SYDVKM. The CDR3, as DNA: TGTGCCAGCAGTTTGGTGCTAGCGGGAGTTCGGCTCGAGCAGTACTTC. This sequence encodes CASSLVLAGVRLEQYF.

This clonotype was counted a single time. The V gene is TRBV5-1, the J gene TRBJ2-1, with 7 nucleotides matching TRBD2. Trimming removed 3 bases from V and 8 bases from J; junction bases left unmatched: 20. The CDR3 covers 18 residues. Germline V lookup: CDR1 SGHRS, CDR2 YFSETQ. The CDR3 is CASSWSWAGEGLMYEQFF. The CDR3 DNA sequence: TGCGCCAGCAGCTGGAGTTGGGCGGGGGAGGGTTTAATGTATGAGCAGTTCTTC.

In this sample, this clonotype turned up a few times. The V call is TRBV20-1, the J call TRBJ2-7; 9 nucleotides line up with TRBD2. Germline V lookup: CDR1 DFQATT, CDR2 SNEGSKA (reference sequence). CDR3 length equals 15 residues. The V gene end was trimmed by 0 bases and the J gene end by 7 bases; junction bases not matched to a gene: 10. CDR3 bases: TGCAGTGCTAGAGATGTGCGGGAGGGACCGGTGGAGCAGTACTTC. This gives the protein CSARDVREGPVEQYF.

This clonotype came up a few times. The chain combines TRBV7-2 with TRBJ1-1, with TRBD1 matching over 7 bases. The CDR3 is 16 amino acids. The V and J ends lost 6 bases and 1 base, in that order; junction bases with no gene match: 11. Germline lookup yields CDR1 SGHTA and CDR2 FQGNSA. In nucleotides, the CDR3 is TGTGCCAGCAGATCCCCCGGAGGGGGCGCGAACACTGAAGCTTTCTTT. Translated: CASRSPGGGANTEAFF.

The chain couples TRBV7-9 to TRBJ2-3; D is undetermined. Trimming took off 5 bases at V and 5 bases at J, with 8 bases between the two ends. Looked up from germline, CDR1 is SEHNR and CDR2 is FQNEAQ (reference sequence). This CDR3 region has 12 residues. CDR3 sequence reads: CASSIEQDTQYF. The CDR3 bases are TGTGCCAGCAGCATCGAACAAGATACGCAGTATTTT.